What follows is one T cell receptor beta chain and its context. The antigen is undetermined. This specimen comes from a study of a mutant IDH1 vaccine in newly diagnosed glioma. Study overall: Vaccination started 4-6 weeks after radiotherapy alone, or with temozolomide cycles. The therapy given earlier, which was standard therapy, consisted of radiotherapy, temozolomide, or both, and most of the patients received both. General observations from the study: Vaccine-induced immune responses occurred in 90% to 95% of patients.

Time point: week 23, last vaccination. A 20-mer mutant IDH1 peptide at 300 ug was injected subcutaneously with topical imiquimod. Astrocytomas found in donors were new, WHO grade 3 or 4, IDH1-mutant and ATRX-lost. The data were produced by immunoSEQ multiplex PCR, yet TCRdb's version contains in-frame clones alone and is incomplete. The sample carries roughly 74,000 clones, roughly 85% recorded once. This sequence was found in a woman aged 50 to 65 with glioma. The specimen was PBMCs, collected from a glioma patient whose treatment included an IDH1 peptide vaccine.

Written as DNA, the CDR3 is TGTGCCAGCAGTCCGCGAACAGGGGGCGGCATATATGGCTACACCTTC. It encodes CASSPRTGGGIYGYTF. The V gene is TRBV28, the J gene TRBJ1-2; the match to TRBD1 covers 9 bases. The CDR3 totals 16 residues. Germline trimming cut 5 bases from V and 5 bases from J; bases unmatched to any gene: 12. The germline gives CDR1 MDHEN, CDR2 SYDVKM.